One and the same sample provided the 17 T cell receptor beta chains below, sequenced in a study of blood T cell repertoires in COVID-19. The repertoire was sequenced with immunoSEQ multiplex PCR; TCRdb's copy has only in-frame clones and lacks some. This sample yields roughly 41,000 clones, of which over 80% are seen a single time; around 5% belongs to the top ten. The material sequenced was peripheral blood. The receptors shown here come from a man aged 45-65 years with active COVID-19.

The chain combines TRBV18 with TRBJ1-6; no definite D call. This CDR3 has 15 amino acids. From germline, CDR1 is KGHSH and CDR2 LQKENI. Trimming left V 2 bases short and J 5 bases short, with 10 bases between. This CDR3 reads CASSPDERHNSPLHF. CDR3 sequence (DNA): TGTGCCAGCTCACCAGACGAGAGGCATAATTCACCCCTCCACTTT. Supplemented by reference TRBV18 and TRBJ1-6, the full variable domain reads NAGVMQNPRHLVRRRGQEARLRCSPMKGHSHVYWYRQLPEEGLKFMVYLQKENIIDESGMPKERFSAEFPKEGPSILRIQQVVRGDSAAYFCASSPDERHNSPLHFGNGTRLTVT.

Written as DNA, the CDR3 is TGCGCCAGCAGTGACCGGACTGAGATTCAAGAGACCCAGTACTTC. The encoded protein is CASSDRTEIQETQYF. The gene calls are TRBV10-1 and TRBJ2-5; a weak D match, TRBD2 (5 bases). The ends were cut back, 3 bases at V and 2 bases at J, with 13 bases in the middle. Germline V gene data show CDR1 as WNHNN and CDR2 as SYGVQD (reference sequence). The CDR3 loop spans 15 amino acids.

Here the CDR3 reads CASSPLWSSTDTQYF. DNA of the CDR3: TGTGCCAGCAGCCCACTATGGTCTAGCACAGATACGCAGTATTTT. The chain recombines TRBV6-5 with TRBJ2-3; D unresolved. The CDR3 sequence is 15 residues long. V was clipped by 6 bases and J by 0 bases, with 13 bases between them. Germline CDR1 reads MNHEY; CDR2 reads SVGAGI.

CDR3 residues: CASSEQIRYLNTEAFF. DNA of the CDR3: TGTGCCAGCAGTGAGCAAATCAGGTATTTGAACACTGAAGCTTTCTTT. The V gene is TRBV6-1, the J gene TRBJ1-1; D remains ambiguous. This CDR3 spans 16 amino acids. The germline V gene has CDR1 MNHNS and CDR2 SASEGT. V lost 3 bases and J lost 0, with 14 bases in between.

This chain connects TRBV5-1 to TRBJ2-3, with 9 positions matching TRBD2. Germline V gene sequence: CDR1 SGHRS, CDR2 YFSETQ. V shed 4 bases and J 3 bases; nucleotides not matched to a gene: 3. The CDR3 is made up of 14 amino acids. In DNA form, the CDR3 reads TGCGCCAGCAGCCCGGGACTAGCTACAGATACGCAGTATTTT. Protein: CASSPGLATDTQYF.

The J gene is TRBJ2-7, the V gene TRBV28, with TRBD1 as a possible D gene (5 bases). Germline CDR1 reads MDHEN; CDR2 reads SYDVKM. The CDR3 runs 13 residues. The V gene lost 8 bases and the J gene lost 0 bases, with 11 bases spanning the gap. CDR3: CASHSDNSYEQYF. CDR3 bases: TGTGCCAGCCACTCGGACAACTCCTACGAGCAGTACTTC. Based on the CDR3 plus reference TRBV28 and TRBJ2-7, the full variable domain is DVKVTQSSRYLVKRTGEKVFLECVQDMDHENMFWYRQDPGLGLRLIYFSYDVKMKEKGDIPEGYSVSREKKERFSLILESASTNQTSMYLCASHSDNSYEQYFGPGTRLTVT.

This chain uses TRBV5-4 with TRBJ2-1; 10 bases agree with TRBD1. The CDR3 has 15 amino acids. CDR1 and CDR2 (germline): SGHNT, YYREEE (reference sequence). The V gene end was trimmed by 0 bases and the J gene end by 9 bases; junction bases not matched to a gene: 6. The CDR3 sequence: CASSLGRDRGGEQFF. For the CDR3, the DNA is TGTGCCAGCAGCTTGGGCCGGGACAGGGGTGGTGAGCAGTTCTTC.

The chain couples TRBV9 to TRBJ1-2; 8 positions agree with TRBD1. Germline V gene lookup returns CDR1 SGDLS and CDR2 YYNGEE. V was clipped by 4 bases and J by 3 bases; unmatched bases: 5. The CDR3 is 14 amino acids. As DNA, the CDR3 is TGTGCCAGCAGCTCTGGACAGGGCGACTATGGCTACACCTTC. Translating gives CASSSGQGDYGYTF.

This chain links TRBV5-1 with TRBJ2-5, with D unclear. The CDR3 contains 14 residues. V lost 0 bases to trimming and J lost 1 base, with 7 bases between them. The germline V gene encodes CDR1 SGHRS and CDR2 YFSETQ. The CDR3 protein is CASSLGSSQETQYF. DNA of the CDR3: TGCGCCAGCAGCTTGGGGTCTAGCCAAGAGACCCAGTACTTC. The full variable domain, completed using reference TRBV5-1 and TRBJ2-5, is KAGVTQTPRYLIKTRGQQVTLSCSPISGHRSVSWYQQTPGQGLQFLFEYFSETQRNKGNFPGRFSGRQFSNSRSEMNVSTLELGDSALYLCASSLGSSQETQYFGPGTRLLVL.

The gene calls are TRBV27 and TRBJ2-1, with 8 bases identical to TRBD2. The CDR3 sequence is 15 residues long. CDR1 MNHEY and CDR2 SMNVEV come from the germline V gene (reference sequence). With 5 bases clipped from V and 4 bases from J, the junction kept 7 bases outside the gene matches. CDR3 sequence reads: CASSPRTSGYNEQFF. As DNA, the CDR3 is TGTGCCAGCAGTCCCCGCACTAGCGGTTACAATGAGCAGTTCTTC.

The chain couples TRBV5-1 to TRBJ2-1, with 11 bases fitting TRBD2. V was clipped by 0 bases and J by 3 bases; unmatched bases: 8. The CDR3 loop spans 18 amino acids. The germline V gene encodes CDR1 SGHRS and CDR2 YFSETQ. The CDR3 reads CASSLEFLAGGNYNEQFF. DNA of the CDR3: TGCGCCAGCAGCTTGGAATTCCTAGCGGGGGGTAACTACAATGAGCAGTTCTTC. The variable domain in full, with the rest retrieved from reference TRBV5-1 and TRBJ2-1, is KAGVTQTPRYLIKTRGQQVTLSCSPISGHRSVSWYQQTPGQGLQFLFEYFSETQRNKGNFPGRFSGRQFSNSRSEMNVSTLELGDSALYLCASSLEFLAGGNYNEQFFGPGTRLTVL.

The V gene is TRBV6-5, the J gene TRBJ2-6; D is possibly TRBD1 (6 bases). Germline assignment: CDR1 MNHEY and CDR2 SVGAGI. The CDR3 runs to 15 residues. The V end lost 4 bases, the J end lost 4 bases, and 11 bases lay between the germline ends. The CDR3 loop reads CASSSSGVGANVLTF. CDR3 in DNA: TGTGCCAGCAGTTCTTCAGGGGTCGGGGCCAACGTCCTGACTTTC.

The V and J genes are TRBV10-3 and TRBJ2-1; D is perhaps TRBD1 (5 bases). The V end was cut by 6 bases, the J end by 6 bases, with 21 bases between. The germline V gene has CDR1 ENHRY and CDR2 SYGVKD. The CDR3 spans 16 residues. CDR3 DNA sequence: TGTGCCATCAGCCTAGAGCCGGACATCATGGTCAATGAGCAGTTCTTC. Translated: CAISLEPDIMVNEQFF.

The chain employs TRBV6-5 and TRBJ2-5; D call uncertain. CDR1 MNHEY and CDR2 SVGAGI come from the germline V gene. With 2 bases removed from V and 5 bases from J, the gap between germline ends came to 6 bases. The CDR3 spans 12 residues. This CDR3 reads CASSYPSETQYF. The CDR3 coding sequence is TGTGCCAGCAGTTACCCCTCGGAGACCCAGTACTTC.

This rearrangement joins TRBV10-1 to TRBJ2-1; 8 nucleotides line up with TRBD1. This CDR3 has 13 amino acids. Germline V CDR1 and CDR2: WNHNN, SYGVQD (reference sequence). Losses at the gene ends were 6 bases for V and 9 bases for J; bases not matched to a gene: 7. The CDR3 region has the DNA TGCGCCAGCAGGTCGACAGGGGATAGTGAGCAGTTCTTC. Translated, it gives CASRSTGDSEQFF.

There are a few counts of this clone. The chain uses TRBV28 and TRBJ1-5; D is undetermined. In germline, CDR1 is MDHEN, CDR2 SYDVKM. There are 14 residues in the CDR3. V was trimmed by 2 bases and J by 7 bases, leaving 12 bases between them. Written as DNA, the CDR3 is TGTGCCAGCAGTTTAGGGCAGGTCAGGCAGCCCCAGCATTTT. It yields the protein CASSLGQVRQPQHF.

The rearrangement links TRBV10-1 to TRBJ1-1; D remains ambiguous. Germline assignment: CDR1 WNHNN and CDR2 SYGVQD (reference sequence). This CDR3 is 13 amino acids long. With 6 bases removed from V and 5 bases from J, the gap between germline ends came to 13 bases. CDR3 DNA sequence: TGCGCCAGCAGCCAGGAAGCGGGGACTGAAGCTTTCTTT. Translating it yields CASSQEAGTEAFF.